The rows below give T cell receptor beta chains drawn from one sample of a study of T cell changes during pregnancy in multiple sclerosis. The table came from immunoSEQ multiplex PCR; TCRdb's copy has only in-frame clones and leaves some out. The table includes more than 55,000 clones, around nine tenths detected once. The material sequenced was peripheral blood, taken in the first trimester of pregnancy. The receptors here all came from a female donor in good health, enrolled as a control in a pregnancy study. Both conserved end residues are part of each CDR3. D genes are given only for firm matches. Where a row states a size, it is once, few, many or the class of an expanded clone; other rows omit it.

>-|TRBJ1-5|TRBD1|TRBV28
TGTGCCAGCGGACCGACCGACAGGGTAAATCAGCCCCAGCATTTT
CASGPTDRVNQPQHF
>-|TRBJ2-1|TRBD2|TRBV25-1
TGTGCCAGCAGTGATCGAACTCGACTAGCGGGATCCTACAATGAGCAGTTCTTC
CASSDRTRLAGSYNEQFF
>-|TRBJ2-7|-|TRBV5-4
TGTGCCAGCAGTCCCCCTAAGGGGTCTGTCGGCGAGCAGTACTTC
CASSPPKGSVGEQYF
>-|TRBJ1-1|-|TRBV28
TGTGCCAGCAGCAATAACCAGAGGTTCACTGAAGCTTTCTTT
CASSNNQRFTEAFF
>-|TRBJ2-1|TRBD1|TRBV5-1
TGCGCCAGCAGCTCCGGGACAGGGGAAAGGGGATACAATGAGCAGTTCTTC
CASSSGTGERGYNEQFF
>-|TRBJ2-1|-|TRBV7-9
TGTGCCAGCAAACTGGGGAGTCTCGCAAGTGAGCAGTTCTTC
CASKLGSLASEQFF
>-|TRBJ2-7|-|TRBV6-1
TGTGCCAGCAGTGAAGCCTGGGGGACTCCGAGCTTC
CASSEAWGTPSF
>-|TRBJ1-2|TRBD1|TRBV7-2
TGTGCCAGCAGCCGGGACAGAGACTATGGCTACACCTTC
CASSRDRDYGYTF
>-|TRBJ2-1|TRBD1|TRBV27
TGTGCCAGCTCCACGCGGGACAGGGGTTACAATGAGCAGTTCTTC
CASSTRDRGYNEQFF
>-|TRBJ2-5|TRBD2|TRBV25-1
TGTGCCAGCAGTGATGGGGCAATTGGCGGGAGCGAGACCCAGTACTTC
CASSDGAIGGSETQYF
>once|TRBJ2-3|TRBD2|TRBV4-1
TGCGCCAGCAGCCCTCGAGCGGGAAGGGCGACAGATACGCAGTATTTT
CASSPRAGRATDTQYF
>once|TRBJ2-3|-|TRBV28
TGTGCCAGCAGTTTCATGGGAGAAGGCGATACGCAGTATTTT
CASSFMGEGDTQYF
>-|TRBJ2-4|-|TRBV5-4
TGTGCCAGCAGCCCAGGACGGGGAGCGGCCAAAAACATTCAGTACTTC
CASSPGRGAAKNIQYF
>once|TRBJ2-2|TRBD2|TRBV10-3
TGTGCCATCAGTGTAGCGGGAGGGGTCACCGGGGAGCTGTTTTTT
CAISVAGGVTGELFF
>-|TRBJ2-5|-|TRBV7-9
TGTGCCAGCAGCGTTCTAGGTGGCCAAGAGACCCAGTACTTC
CASSVLGGQETQYF
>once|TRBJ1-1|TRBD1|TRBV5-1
TGCGCCAGCAGCTCGACAGGGTTCCACACTGAAGCTTTCTTT
CASSSTGFHTEAFF
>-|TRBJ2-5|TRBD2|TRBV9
TGTGCCAGCAGCGCCGGGACTAGCGGCCCCGAGACCCAGTACTTC
CASSAGTSGPETQYF
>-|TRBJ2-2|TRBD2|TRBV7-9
TGTGCCAGCAGCTGGGCTAGCGGGGCCGGGGAGCTGTTTTTT
CASSWASGAGELFF
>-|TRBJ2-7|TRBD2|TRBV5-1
TGCGCCAGCAGCTCGTGGGACAGAACTAGCGGGAGGGCCTACGAGCAGTACTTC
CASSSWDRTSGRAYEQYF
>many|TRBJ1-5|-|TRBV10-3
TGTGCCATCAGACAGTATAGCAATCAGCCCCAGCATTTT
CAIRQYSNQPQHF